This T cell receptor (beta chain) came from a study of T cell changes during pregnancy in multiple sclerosis. The V gene end was trimmed by 4 bases and the J gene end by 6 bases; junction bases not matched to a gene: 11. This CDR3 has 16 amino acids. CDR1 and CDR2 (germline): SGHKS, YYEKEE (reference sequence). Generated by immunoSEQ multiplex PCR, the TCRdb table keeps only in-frame clones and is missing some. The sample consists of around 86,000 clones, 90% to 95% of them appearing once. The material sequenced was peripheral blood, taken in the first trimester of pregnancy. The V and J genes are TRBV5-5 and TRBJ2-1, with 9 bases identical to TRBD1. This clonotype was sampled from a female donor with multiple sclerosis, enrolled in a pregnancy study. CDR3 in amino acids: CASSRRDRVSGNEQFF. Here the CDR3 DNA reads TGTGCCAGCAGCAGACGGGACAGGGTAAGCGGCAATGAGCAGTTCTTC.